Shown below are 11 T cell receptor beta chains from a single sample sequenced in a study of cytomegalovirus exposure and HLA in healthy donors. Primers: 60 Vbeta forward and 13 Jbeta reverse. Assay used: immunoSEQ multiplex PCR; TCRdb lists only in-frame clones, some missing. This sample has some 88,000 clones, with roughly 70% found just once. The sample consisted of PBMCs. These receptors all stem from a woman aged 18-29 years in good health and CMV-seropositive.

J is TRBJ2-7 and V is TRBV4-2; unclear D gene. Germline lookup yields CDR1 LGHNA and CDR2 YNFKEQ. This CDR3 comprises 14 residues. Between the trimmed V and J ends, which lost 0 bases and 3 bases, there was a span of 9 bases. CDR3 protein: CASSQDRNGYEQYF. CDR3 sequence (DNA): TGTGCCAGCAGCCAAGACAGGAACGGCTACGAGCAGTACTTC.

This clone has a single count. The J gene is TRBJ2-1, the V gene TRBV27; TRBD1 aligns across 9 bases. This CDR3 spans 14 amino acids. Germline trimming cut 6 bases from V and 9 bases from J; bases unmatched to any gene: 9. Germline CDR1 and CDR2: MNHEY and SMNVEV (reference sequence). As DNA, the CDR3 is TGTGCCAGCAGGAACCGGGACAGGGTAGGTGAGCAGTTCTTC. This gives the protein CASRNRDRVGEQFF.

The chain recombines TRBV6-4 with TRBJ2-1, with 13 nucleotides matching TRBD2. CDR1 and CDR2 from the germline V gene are MRHNA and SNTAGT. V shed 6 bases and J 5 bases; nucleotides not matched to a gene: 4. The CDR3 spans 15 residues. DNA of the CDR3: TGTGCCAGCAGCGCGACTAGCGGGGGGAACAATGAGCAGTTCTTC. Translation gives CASSATSGGNNEQFF.

This clone was observed a few times. The chain has TRBV5-1 and TRBJ2-7, with 8 bases that match TRBD1. The CDR3 spans 15 residues. Looked up from germline, CDR1 is SGHRS and CDR2 is YFSETQ. The J segment lost 0 bases and the V segment lost 4 bases, leaving 6 bases of the junction unmatched. CDR3 DNA: TGCGCCAGCAGCCCCCGACAGGGGACCTCCTACGAGCAGTACTTC. Translating gives CASSPRQGTSYEQYF.

The V gene is TRBV5-1, the J gene TRBJ2-1, with 11 bases aligning to TRBD2. J lost 0 bases, V lost 4 bases, and 6 bases had no gene match. The CDR3 has 17 amino acids. Germline CDR1 SGHRS, CDR2 YFSETQ. CDR3 region: CASSATSGGSSYNEQFF. The CDR3 nucleotides are TGCGCCAGCAGCGCCACTAGCGGGGGAAGCTCCTACAATGAGCAGTTCTTC.

This sequence joins TRBV6-5 and TRBJ2-2, with D possibly being TRBD2 (7 bases). The V and J ends lost 4 bases and 6 bases respectively, with 15 bases between them. From germline, CDR1 is MNHEY and CDR2 SVGAGI. CDR3 length: 15 amino acids. The CDR3 sequence: CASSSSQGRAGELFF. The CDR3 coding sequence is TGTGCCAGCAGTTCATCTCAGGGGAGGGCCGGGGAGCTGTTTTTT.

V gene TRBV4-3 combines with J gene TRBJ2-2, with 12 positions matching TRBD2. The CDR3 consists of 19 residues. V shed 1 base, J shed 6 bases, and the junction held 12 bases outside the gene matches. Germline-derived CDR1 and CDR2 are LGHNA and YSLEER. The CDR3 reads CASSQVRLAGGPFPGELFF. In DNA form, the CDR3 reads TGCGCCAGCAGCCAAGTGCGTCTAGCGGGAGGGCCGTTCCCCGGGGAGCTGTTTTTT.

This chain connects TRBV6-5 to TRBJ2-4, with D unclear. Trimming removed 3 bases at V and 0 bases at J, with 6 bases between. The CDR3 runs 14 residues. Germline CDR1 and CDR2: MNHEY and SVGAGI. CDR3 loop: CASSYGSAKNIQYF. The DNA for the CDR3 is TGTGCCAGCAGTTATGGCTCAGCCAAAAACATTCAGTACTTC.

The chain uses TRBV5-4 and TRBJ2-5; TRBD2 matches at 13 bases. V was clipped by 5 bases and J by 2 bases; unmatched bases: 6. The germline V gene encodes CDR1 SGHNT and CDR2 YYREEE (reference sequence). The length of the CDR3 is 16 residues. CDR3 region: CASREGLAGTQETQYF. The DNA for the CDR3 is TGTGCCAGCAGAGAGGGACTAGCGGGAACACAAGAGACCCAGTACTTC.

DNA for the CDR3: TGTGCCAGCAGCGGGTCGGGACAGCGCGACACCTTC. Translation: CASSGSGQRDTF. The chain uses TRBV5-6 and TRBJ1-2; 7 bases fit TRBD1. Germline CDR1 SGHDT, CDR2 YYEEEE. V was pared by 4 bases and J by 12 bases, with 9 bases of the junction left unmatched. CDR3 size: 12 residues.

In this sample, this clone turned up a few times. J is TRBJ1-2 and V is TRBV5-6, with D possibly TRBD1 on 5 matching bases. Germline V gives CDR1 SGHDT, CDR2 YYEEEE. The germline V and J ends were trimmed by 3 bases and 7 bases, with 19 bases remaining between them. The CDR3 extends over 15 amino acids. CDR3 residues: CASSWGGLQERGYTF. As DNA, the CDR3 is TGTGCCAGCAGCTGGGGGGGACTTCAAGAGCGTGGCTACACCTTC.